This paragraph covers one T cell receptor beta chain sequence. Its cognate antigen is unknown. All donors came from Russia, were Caucasian and healthy, and spanned ages about 6 to 100. These data originate in a study of blood T cells in healthy people across ages. For the second PCR, which ran for roughly 7 to 11 cycles, a sample-barcoded 5' primer and a J-beta primer mix were used. No fewer than 3 million CDR3-containing paired-end reads came from each sample. TCRdb reprocessed the 5' RACE reads via MiXCR and lists one record per CDR3 protein. The data show about 640,000 distinct CDR3 sequences, with 40% to 45% seen just once and around 30% held by the top ten. Study-level points and caveats: Estimated diversity, derived from one million T cells, was regarded as an underestimate. The lack of PBMC sorting stopped any conclusive naive versus antigen-experienced comparison.

The sequenced material came from blood. The clonotype comes from an elderly man in good health.

CDR3 sequence (DNA): TGTGCCGGGCGCGTCGGATCAGTTGCCCCCGTTAATGAAAAACTGTTTTTT. Protein sequence: CAGRVGSVAPVNEKLFF. The rearrangement uses TRBV27 and TRBJ1-4, with D unclear. The germline CDR1 and CDR2 sequences are MNHEY and SMNVEV (reference sequence). This CDR3 contains 17 residues. The V end was cut by 11 bases, the J end by 4 bases, with 26 bases between.